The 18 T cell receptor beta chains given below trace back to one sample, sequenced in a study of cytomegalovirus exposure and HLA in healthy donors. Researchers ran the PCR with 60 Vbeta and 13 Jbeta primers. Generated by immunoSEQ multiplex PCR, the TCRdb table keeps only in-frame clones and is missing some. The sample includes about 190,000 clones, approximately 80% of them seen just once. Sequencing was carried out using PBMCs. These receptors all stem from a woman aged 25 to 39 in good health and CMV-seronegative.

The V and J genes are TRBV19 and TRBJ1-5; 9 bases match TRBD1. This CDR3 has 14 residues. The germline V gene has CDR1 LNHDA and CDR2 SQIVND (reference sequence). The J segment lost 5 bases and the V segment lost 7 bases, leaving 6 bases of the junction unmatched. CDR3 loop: CASIGGQGYQPQHF. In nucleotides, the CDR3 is TGTGCCAGTATAGGGGGACAGGGTTATCAGCCCCAGCATTTT.

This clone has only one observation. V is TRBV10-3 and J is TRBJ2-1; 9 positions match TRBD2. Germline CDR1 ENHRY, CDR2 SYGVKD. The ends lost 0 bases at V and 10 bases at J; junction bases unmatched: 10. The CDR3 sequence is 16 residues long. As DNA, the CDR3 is TGTGCCATCAGTGAGTCGAGTAGCGGGGGCAAGGGGGAGCAGTTCTTC. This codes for CAISESSSGGKGEQFF.

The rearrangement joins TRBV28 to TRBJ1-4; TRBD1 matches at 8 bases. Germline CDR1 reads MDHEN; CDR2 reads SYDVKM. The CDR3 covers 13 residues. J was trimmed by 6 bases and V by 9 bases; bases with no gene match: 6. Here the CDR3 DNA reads TGTGCCAGTTCGGGGGGACAGGATGAAAAACTGTTTTTT. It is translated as CASSGGQDEKLFF.

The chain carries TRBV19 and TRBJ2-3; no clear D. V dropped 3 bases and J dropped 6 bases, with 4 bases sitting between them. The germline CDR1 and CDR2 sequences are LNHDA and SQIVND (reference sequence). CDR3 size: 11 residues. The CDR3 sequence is CASSIVDTQYF. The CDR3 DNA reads TGTGCCAGTAGTATCGTGGATACGCAGTATTTT.

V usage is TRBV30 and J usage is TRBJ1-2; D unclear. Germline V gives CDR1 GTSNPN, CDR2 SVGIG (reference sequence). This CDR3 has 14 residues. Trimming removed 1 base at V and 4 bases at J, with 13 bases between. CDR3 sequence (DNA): TGTGCCTGGAGTGCGTCAGGAATCCCCTATGGCTACACCTTC. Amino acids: CAWSASGIPYGYTF. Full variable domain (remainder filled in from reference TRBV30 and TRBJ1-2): SQTIHQWPATLVQPVGSPLSLECTVEGTSNPNLYWYRQAAGRGLQLLFYSVGIGQISSEVPQNLSASRPQDRQFILSSKKLLLSDSGFYLCAWSASGIPYGYTFGSGTRLTVV.

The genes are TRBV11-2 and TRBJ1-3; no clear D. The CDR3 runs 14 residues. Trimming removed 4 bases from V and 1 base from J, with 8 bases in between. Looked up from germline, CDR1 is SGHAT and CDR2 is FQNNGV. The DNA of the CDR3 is TGTGCCAGCAGCTACGAGCTATCTGGAAACACCATATATTTT. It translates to CASSYELSGNTIYF.

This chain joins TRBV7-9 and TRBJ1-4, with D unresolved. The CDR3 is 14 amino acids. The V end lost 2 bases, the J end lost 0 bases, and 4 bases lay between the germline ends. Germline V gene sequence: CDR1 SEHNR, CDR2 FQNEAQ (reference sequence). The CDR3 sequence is CASSLLATNEKLFF. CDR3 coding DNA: TGTGCCAGCAGCTTACTTGCAACTAATGAAAAACTGTTTTTT.

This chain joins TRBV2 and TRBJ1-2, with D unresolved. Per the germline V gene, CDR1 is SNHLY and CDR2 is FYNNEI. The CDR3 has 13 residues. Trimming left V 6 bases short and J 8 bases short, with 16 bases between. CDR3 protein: CASRHRGPVGYTF. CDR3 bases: TGTGCCAGCAGGCACAGAGGGCCGGTCGGCTACACCTTC.

The CDR3 DNA follows: TGTGCCAGCAGTTACGTTGCAGACACCGGGGAGCTGTTTTTT. It codes for CASSYVADTGELFF. V and J are TRBV6-5 and TRBJ2-2; no clear D gene. V lost 2 bases and J 3 bases, leaving 7 bases between the germline ends. Germline CDR1 and CDR2: MNHEY and SVGAGI. This CDR3 is 14 amino acids long.

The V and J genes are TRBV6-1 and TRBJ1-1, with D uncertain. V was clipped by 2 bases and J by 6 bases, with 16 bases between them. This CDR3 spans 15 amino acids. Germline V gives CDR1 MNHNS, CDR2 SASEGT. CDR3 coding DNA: TGTGCCAGCAGTGAATTTATCACTTTCGGGGCTGAAGCTTTCTTT. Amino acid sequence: CASSEFITFGAEAFF.

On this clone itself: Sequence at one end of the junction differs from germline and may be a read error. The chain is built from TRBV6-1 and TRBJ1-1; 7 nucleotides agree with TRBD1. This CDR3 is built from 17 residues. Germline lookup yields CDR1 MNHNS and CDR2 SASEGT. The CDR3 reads CASSEDARQGIVTEAFF. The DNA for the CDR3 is TGTGCCAGCAGCGAAGATGCCCGACAGGGAATAGTCACTGAAGCTTTCTTT.

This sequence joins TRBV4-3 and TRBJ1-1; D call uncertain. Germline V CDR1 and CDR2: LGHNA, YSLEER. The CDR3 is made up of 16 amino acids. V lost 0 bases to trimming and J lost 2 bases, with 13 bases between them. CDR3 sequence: CASSQEEVVLNTEAFF. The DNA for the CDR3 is TGCGCCAGCAGCCAAGAAGAGGTAGTTCTCAACACTGAAGCTTTCTTT.

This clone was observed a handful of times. The CDR3 protein is CASSPNREGDRTEAFF. The CDR3 bases are TGTGCCAGCAGTCCCAACAGGGAAGGGGATCGGACTGAAGCTTTCTTT. The chain combines TRBV28 with TRBJ1-1; D is possibly TRBD1 (6 bases). The CDR3 loop spans 16 amino acids. CDR1 and CDR2 (germline): MDHEN, SYDVKM. V was trimmed by 5 bases and J by 5 bases, leaving 21 bases between them.

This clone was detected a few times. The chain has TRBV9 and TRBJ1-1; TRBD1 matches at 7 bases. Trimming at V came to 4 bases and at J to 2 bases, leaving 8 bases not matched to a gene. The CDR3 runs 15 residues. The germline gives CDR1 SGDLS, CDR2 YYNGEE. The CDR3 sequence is CASSLQQGGNTEAFF. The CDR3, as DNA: TGTGCCAGCAGCCTCCAGCAGGGGGGAAACACTGAAGCTTTCTTT.

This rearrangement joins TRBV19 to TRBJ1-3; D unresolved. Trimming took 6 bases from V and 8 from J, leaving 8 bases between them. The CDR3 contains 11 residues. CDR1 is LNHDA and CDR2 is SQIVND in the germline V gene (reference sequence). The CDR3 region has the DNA TGTGCCAGTAGCCAAGAGGACACCATATATTTT. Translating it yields CASSQEDTIYF.

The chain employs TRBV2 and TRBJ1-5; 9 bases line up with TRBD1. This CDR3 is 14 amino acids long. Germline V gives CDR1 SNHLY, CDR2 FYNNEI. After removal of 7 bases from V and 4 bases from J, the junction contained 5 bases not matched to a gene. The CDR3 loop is CASTKGQGNQPQHF. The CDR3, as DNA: TGTGCCAGCACCAAGGGACAGGGAAATCAGCCCCAGCATTTT. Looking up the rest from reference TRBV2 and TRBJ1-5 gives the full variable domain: EPEVTQTPSHQVTQMGQEVILRCVPISNHLYFYWYRQILGQKVEFLVSFYNNEISEKSEIFDDQFSVERPDGSNFTLKIRSTKLEDSAMYFCASTKGQGNQPQHFGDGTRLSIL.

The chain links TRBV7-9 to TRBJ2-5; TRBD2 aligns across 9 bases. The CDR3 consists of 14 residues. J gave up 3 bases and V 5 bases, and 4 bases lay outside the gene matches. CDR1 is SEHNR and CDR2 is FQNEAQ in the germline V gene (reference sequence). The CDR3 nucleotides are TGTGCCAGCAGCAAGAGGACTAGCGAAGAGACCCAGTACTTC. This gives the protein CASSKRTSEETQYF.

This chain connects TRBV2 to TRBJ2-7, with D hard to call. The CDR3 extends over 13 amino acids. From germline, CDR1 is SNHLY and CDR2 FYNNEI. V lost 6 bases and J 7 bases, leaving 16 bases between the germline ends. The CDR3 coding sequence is TGTGCCAGCAGCTCTAGAGGCCTTCTAGAGCAGTACTTC. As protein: CASSSRGLLEQYF.